Below are 24 T cell receptor beta chains sequenced from a single sample in a study of blood T cell repertoires in COVID-19. The repertoire was sequenced with immunoSEQ multiplex PCR; TCRdb's copy has only in-frame clones and lacks some. The data show approximately 100,000 clones, over 65% seen once. The sequencing input was peripheral blood. These receptors originate from a woman aged 60 to 75 with acute or convalescent COVID-19.

The chain employs TRBV25-1 and TRBJ1-1; 8 positions match TRBD1. V dropped 4 bases and J dropped 6; count of bases not matched to a gene: 4. Germline V gene sequence: CDR1 MGHDK, CDR2 SYGVNS. The CDR3 runs 13 residues. The CDR3 DNA sequence: TGTGCCAGCAGTGCGCAGGGGGCCCCTGAAGCTTTCTTT. It encodes CASSAQGAPEAFF.

The chain uses TRBV28 and TRBJ1-4, with TRBD1 as a possible D gene (6 bases). The CDR3 is made up of 17 amino acids. Germline CDR1 is MDHEN and CDR2 is SYDVKM. The V end was cut by 7 bases, the J end by 6 bases, with 24 bases between. CDR3 in DNA: TGTGCCAGCACCCCTAAAGGGAGACAGGTCAGGGATGAAAAACTGTTTTTT. Translated: CASTPKGRQVRDEKLFF.

CDR3 in DNA: TGTGCCAGCTTCCGACAGCCTAACTATGGCTACACCTTC. Amino acids: CASFRQPNYGYTF. The chain carries TRBV6-5 and TRBJ1-2, with a tentative D call TRBD1 (5 bases). CDR1 is MNHEY and CDR2 is SVGAGI in the germline V gene. Trimming cost V 8 bases and J 0 bases, with 10 bases left between them. The CDR3 has 13 residues.

The rearrangement joins TRBV29-1 to TRBJ1-1; D not resolved. The ends were cut back, 7 bases at V and 4 bases at J, with 16 bases in the middle. Germline V lookup: CDR1 SQVTM, CDR2 ANQGSEA. This CDR3 has 13 residues. The CDR3 DNA reads as TGCAGCGCCCCCCCGGGCGCGGGCACTGAAGCTTTCTTT. This translates into CSAPPGAGTEAFF. Using reference TRBV29-1 and TRBJ1-1 for the parts outside the CDR3, the full variable domain is SAVISQKPSRDICQRGTSLTIQCQVDSQVTMMFWYRQQPGQSLTLIATANQGSEATYESGFVIDKFPISRPNLTFSTLTVSNMSPEDSSIYLCSAPPGAGTEAFFGQGTRLTVV.

V is TRBV7-9 and J is TRBJ2-3, with 10 nucleotides matching TRBD2. In germline, CDR1 is SEHNR, CDR2 FQNEAQ (reference sequence). Trimming removed 5 bases from V and 8 bases from J; junction bases left unmatched: 10. The CDR3 contains 15 residues. CDR3 in amino acids: CASSVGASGSGTQYF. In nucleotides, the CDR3 is TGTGCCAGCAGCGTAGGCGCTAGCGGGAGTGGTACGCAGTATTTT.

This clone was counted once. The V call is TRBV27, the J call TRBJ1-4; no definite D call. The CDR3 loop spans 15 amino acids. The germline gives CDR1 MNHEY, CDR2 SMNVEV (reference sequence). V lost 5 bases and J lost 0, with 10 bases in between. CDR3 DNA sequence: TGTGCCAGCAGTCCTCGAGGAGCAACTAATGAAAAACTGTTTTTT. Translating gives CASSPRGATNEKLFF. The full variable domain, in which reference TRBV27 and TRBJ1-4 provide the parts outside the CDR3, is EAQVTQNPRYLITVTGKKLTVTCSQNMNHEYMSWYRQDPGLGLRQIYYSMNVEVTDKGDVPEGYKVSRKEKRNFPLILESPSPNQTSLYFCASSPRGATNEKLFFGSGTQLSVL.

The chain carries TRBV2 and TRBJ2-1; no clear D. Trimming pared 6 bases from V and 10 bases from J, leaving 10 bases between. CDR1 is SNHLY and CDR2 is FYNNEI in the germline V gene. CDR3 length: 11 amino acids. The CDR3 nucleotides are TGTGCCAGCAGCCGGGTCCTAGAGCAGTTCTTC. This translates into CASSRVLEQFF.

CDR3 protein: CASSPTGNTEAFF. CDR3 in DNA: TGCGCCAGCAGCCCGACAGGGAACACTGAAGCTTTCTTT. The V call is TRBV5-1, the J call TRBJ1-1; tentative D call: TRBD1 (6 bases). Trimming shortened V by 4 bases and J by 1 base, and 8 bases separated the two germline ends. The CDR3 consists of 13 residues. Germline loops: CDR1 SGHRS, CDR2 YFSETQ.

The chain is built from TRBV2 and TRBJ2-5; the D is unclear. V lost 6 bases, J lost 4 bases, and 12 bases lay in between. This CDR3 has 13 amino acids. The germline gives CDR1 SNHLY, CDR2 FYNNEI. CDR3: CASRQFGGETQYF. The CDR3 DNA follows: TGTGCCAGCAGACAATTCGGCGGAGAGACCCAGTACTTC.

V usage is TRBV6-5 and J usage is TRBJ2-7, with D possibly matching TRBD2 (6 bases). Germline V gene sequence: CDR1 MNHEY, CDR2 SVGAGI. Trimming removed 7 bases at V and 7 bases at J, with 17 bases between. This CDR3 has 13 amino acids. The CDR3 bases are TGTGCCAGCATACTGCGGGGTACGGGTGAGCAGTACTTC. This translates into CASILRGTGEQYF.

The V call is TRBV9, the J call TRBJ1-2, with 9 bases matching TRBD1. The CDR3 spans 13 residues. V shed 4 bases, J shed 8 bases, and the junction held 6 bases outside the gene matches. Per germline, CDR1 SGDLS and CDR2 YYNGEE. The CDR3 coding sequence is TGTGCCAGCAGCCCGGGGACAGGGTCGGGCTACACCTTC. This codes for CASSPGTGSGYTF.

This clone was seen more than once but under ten times. The chain joins TRBV3-1 (or the pseudogene TRBV3-2) to TRBJ1-2; TRBD1 matches at 7 bases. The germline V gene has CDR1 LGHDT and CDR2 YNNKEL (reference sequence). The CDR3 runs 16 residues. Trimming at V came to 4 bases and at J to 0 bases, leaving 8 bases not matched to a gene. The chain's CDR3 is CASSPQGGRANYGYTF. The CDR3, as DNA: TGTGCCAGCAGCCCTCAGGGGGGAAGGGCTAACTATGGCTACACCTTC.

This chain joins TRBV27 and TRBJ2-3; TRBD2 aligns across 11 bases. The germline gives CDR1 MNHEY, CDR2 SMNVEV (reference sequence). J was trimmed by 2 bases and V by 3 bases; bases with no gene match: 4. This CDR3 comprises 16 residues. DNA of the CDR3: TGTGCCAGCAGTTTCCGACTAGCGGGATACACAGATACGCAGTATTTT. Translated, it gives CASSFRLAGYTDTQYF.

This chain links TRBV4-2 with TRBJ2-1; 12 bases fit TRBD2. V lost 3 bases and J lost 4; bases outside the gene matches: 7. The CDR3 length is 17 residues. Germline loops: CDR1 LGHNA, CDR2 YNFKEQ. The CDR3 here is CASSQGPSGGVYNEQFF. CDR3 nucleotide sequence: TGTGCCAGCAGCCAGGGTCCTAGCGGGGGGGTGTACAATGAGCAGTTCTTC.

J is TRBJ2-3 and V is TRBV3-1 (or the pseudogene TRBV3-2); 10 bases align to TRBD2. The CDR3 loop spans 15 amino acids. Germline V gene lookup returns CDR1 LGHDT and CDR2 YNNKEL (reference sequence). Trimming took 6 bases from V and 3 from J; bases not matched to a gene: 6. The CDR3 region is CASRAAGGPTDTQYF. As DNA, the CDR3 is TGTGCCAGCAGGGCAGCGGGGGGGCCAACAGATACGCAGTATTTT.

The chain recombines TRBV7-2 with TRBJ2-3, with 11 bases matching TRBD2. Germline CDR1 is SGHTA and CDR2 is FQGNSA. The CDR3 extends over 16 amino acids. Germline trimming cut 2 bases from V and 3 bases from J; bases unmatched to any gene: 4. This CDR3 reads CASSLSTSGRTDTQYF. The DNA for the CDR3 is TGTGCCAGCAGCTTAAGCACTAGCGGGAGAACAGATACGCAGTATTTT.

The V gene is TRBV6-5, the J gene TRBJ1-5, with 10 nucleotides matching TRBD1. CDR3 length: 14 residues. Germline CDR1 and CDR2: MNHEY and SVGAGI. With V trimmed by 10 bases and J by 4 bases, 7 bases remained unmatched. The CDR3 sequence: CANDSDRGNQPQHF. The DNA for the CDR3 is TGTGCCAACGACTCGGACAGGGGGAATCAGCCCCAGCATTTT.

The J gene is TRBJ1-5, the V gene TRBV28; tentatively, D is TRBD1 (5 bases). Trimming stripped 7 bases from V and 3 bases from J, with 22 bases between. Germline CDR1 MDHEN, CDR2 SYDVKM. The CDR3 runs 17 residues. The CDR3 DNA is TGTGCCAGCAAAAGGTCGTCAGGGTCCCTGCTCAATCAGCCCCAGCATTTT. Its translation is CASKRSSGSLLNQPQHF. The full variable domain, in which reference TRBV28 and TRBJ1-5 provide the parts outside the CDR3, is DVKVTQSSRYLVKRTGEKVFLECVQDMDHENMFWYRQDPGLGLRLIYFSYDVKMKEKGDIPEGYSVSREKKERFSLILESASTNQTSMYLCASKRSSGSLLNQPQHFGDGTRLSIL.

The rearrangement joins TRBV5-1 to TRBJ2-3; 10 bases fit TRBD2. Germline CDR1 reads SGHRS; CDR2 reads YFSETQ. The CDR3 spans 14 residues. V dropped 6 bases and J dropped 6; count of bases not matched to a gene: 7. The CDR3 here is CASMQLAGWDTQYF. The CDR3 DNA reads as TGCGCCAGCATGCAACTAGCGGGATGGGATACGCAGTATTTT.

This clone has just a few counts. This chain uses TRBV7-9 with TRBJ2-1, with a weak D call TRBD1 (6 bases). There are 13 residues in the CDR3. CDR1 SEHNR and CDR2 FQNEAQ come from the germline V gene (reference sequence). V shed 5 bases and J shed 6 bases, with 11 bases lying between them. The CDR3 DNA sequence: TGTGCCAGCAGCACAGGGACGGTCAATGAGCAGTTCTTC. Its protein is CASSTGTVNEQFF.

This chain connects TRBV21-1 to TRBJ1-5; the D call in the table, TRBD1, was not verified against the DNA. TRBV21-1 has pseudogene status. This CDR3 region has 16 residues. CDR3 protein: CASSAPEGQSNQPQHF. CDR3 coding DNA: TGTGCCAGCAGCGCCCCGGAGGGACAGAGTAATCAGCCCCAGCATTTT.

The chain combines TRBV16 with TRBJ2-7; TRBD1 aligns across 11 bases. Germline CDR1 KGHSY, CDR2 FQNENV. The CDR3 is 15 residues long. V lost 4 bases to trimming and J lost 4 bases; unmatched junction nucleotides: 6. DNA of the CDR3: TGTGCCAGCAGCCGACCGGGACAGGGGGTTTACGAGCAGTACTTC. Translating it yields CASSRPGQGVYEQYF.

This clone has at least ten counts. The chain uses TRBV6-5 and TRBJ2-1; TRBD1 agrees at 7 bases. CDR1 is MNHEY and CDR2 is SVGAGI in the germline V gene. J was trimmed by 5 bases and V by 0 bases; bases with no gene match: 4. The CDR3 consists of 15 residues. The CDR3 region is CASSYSTGINNEQFF. The CDR3 nucleotides are TGTGCCAGCAGTTACTCGACAGGGATAAACAATGAGCAGTTCTTC.

This chain connects TRBV4-1 to TRBJ2-6, with D unclear. V shed 0 bases and J shed 2 bases, with 11 bases lying between them. Germline CDR1 reads MGHRA; CDR2 reads YSYEKL. This CDR3 has 17 amino acids. The CDR3 DNA reads as TGCGCCAGCAGCCAAGATCCAACAGTTGCTGGGGCCAACGTCCTGACTTTC. The encoded protein is CASSQDPTVAGANVLTF.